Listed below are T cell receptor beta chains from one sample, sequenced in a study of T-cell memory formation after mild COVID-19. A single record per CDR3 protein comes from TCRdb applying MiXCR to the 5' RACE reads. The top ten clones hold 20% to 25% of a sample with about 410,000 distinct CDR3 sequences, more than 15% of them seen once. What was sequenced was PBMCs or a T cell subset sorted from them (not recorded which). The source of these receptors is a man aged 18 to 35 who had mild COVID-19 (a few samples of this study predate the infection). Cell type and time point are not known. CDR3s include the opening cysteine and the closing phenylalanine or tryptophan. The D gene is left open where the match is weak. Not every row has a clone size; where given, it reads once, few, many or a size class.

CDR3 protein: CASSQDKGSAFF; CDR3 DNA: TGTGCCAGCAGCCAAGATAAGGGTAGCGCTTTCTTT; J gene: TRBJ1-1; CDR3 length: 12; clone size: .; D gene: .; V gene: TRBV4-2
CDR3 protein: CASSSYIQGARETQYF; CDR3 DNA: TGCGCCAGCAGCTCGTATATCCAGGGGGCGCGGGAGACCCAGTACTTC; J gene: TRBJ2-5; CDR3 length: 16; clone size: few; D gene: TRBD1; V gene: TRBV5-1
CDR3 protein: CASSRYQQDTEAFF; CDR3 DNA: TGCGCCAGCAGCCGGTACCAACAGGACACTGAAGCTTTCTTT; J gene: TRBJ1-1; CDR3 length: 14; clone size: few; D gene: .; V gene: TRBV4-3
CDR3 protein: CASSLEPPWTAFF; CDR3 DNA: TGTGCCAGCAGCTTGGAACCCCCTTGGACCGCTTTCTTT; J gene: TRBJ1-1; CDR3 length: 13; clone size: .; D gene: .; V gene: TRBV7-2
CDR3 protein: CASGDPDTQYF; CDR3 DNA: TGTGCCAGCGGGGATCCAGATACGCAGTATTTT; J gene: TRBJ2-3; CDR3 length: 11; clone size: .; D gene: .; V gene: TRBV6-5
CDR3 protein: CASSLSRQTANYGYTF; CDR3 DNA: TGTGCCAGCAGTTTATCCCGACAGACCGCTAACTATGGCTACACCTTC; J gene: TRBJ1-2; CDR3 length: 16; clone size: few; D gene: .; V gene: TRBV27
CDR3 protein: CSVEDRVQAFF; CDR3 DNA: TGCAGCGTTGAAGACCGAGTCCAAGCTTTCTTT; J gene: TRBJ1-1; CDR3 length: 11; clone size: .; D gene: .; V gene: TRBV29-1
CDR3 protein: CSGWGQEAYGYTF; CDR3 DNA: TGCAGCGGTTGGGGGCAGGAAGCCTATGGCTACACCTTC; J gene: TRBJ1-2; CDR3 length: 13; clone size: .; D gene: .; V gene: TRBV29-1
CDR3 protein: CASSRGTGFTEAFF; CDR3 DNA: TGTGCCAGCAGTCGCGGGACAGGGTTCACTGAAGCTTTCTTT; J gene: TRBJ1-1; CDR3 length: 14; clone size: .; D gene: TRBD1; V gene: TRBV27
CDR3 protein: CASSTGQINSPLHF; CDR3 DNA: TGCGCCAGCAGCACGGGACAGATCAATTCACCCCTCCACTTT; J gene: TRBJ1-6; CDR3 length: 14; clone size: few; D gene: TRBD1; V gene: TRBV5-1
CDR3 protein: CASSLGGILAGVEQFF; CDR3 DNA: TGTGCCAGCAGCTTGGGGGGTATCCTAGCGGGGGTTGAGCAGTTCTTC; J gene: TRBJ2-1; CDR3 length: 16; clone size: .; D gene: TRBD2; V gene: TRBV7-8
CDR3 protein: CASSVFVSGGTEAFF; CDR3 DNA: TGTGCCAGCAGCGTTTTTGTCTCAGGGGGAACTGAAGCTTTCTTT; J gene: TRBJ1-1; CDR3 length: 15; clone size: .; D gene: TRBD1; V gene: TRBV9
CDR3 protein: CASILHGADEAFF; CDR3 DNA: TGTGCCAGCATCCTACATGGGGCGGATGAAGCTTTCTTT; J gene: TRBJ1-1; CDR3 length: 13; clone size: .; D gene: .; V gene: TRBV7-9
CDR3 protein: CASSPSPGLLKETQYF; CDR3 DNA: TGTGCCAGCAGTCCCTCTCCGGGACTCCTAAAAGAGACCCAGTACTTC; J gene: TRBJ2-5; CDR3 length: 16; clone size: .; D gene: .; V gene: TRBV27
CDR3 protein: CASSLESPGQGIRGLYNSPLHF; CDR3 DNA: TGCGCCAGCAGCTTGGAATCTCCAGGACAGGGGATTCGGGGCCTTTATAATTCACCCCTCCACTTT; J gene: TRBJ1-6; CDR3 length: 22; clone size: many; D gene: TRBD1; V gene: TRBV5-1
CDR3 protein: CASSDRKGEAFF; CDR3 DNA: TGCGCCAGCAGTGATCGGAAGGGCGAAGCTTTCTTT; J gene: TRBJ1-1; CDR3 length: 12; clone size: few; D gene: .; V gene: TRBV10-1
CDR3 protein: CATGAGVETQYF; CDR3 DNA: TGTGCCACCGGGGCGGGCGTCGAGACGCAGTATTTT; J gene: TRBJ2-3; CDR3 length: 12; clone size: few; D gene: .; V gene: TRBV15
CDR3 protein: CASSPGRRYTGELFF; CDR3 DNA: TGTGCCAGCAGCCCGGGCCGAAGGTACACCGGGGAGCTGTTTTTT; J gene: TRBJ2-2; CDR3 length: 15; clone size: .; D gene: .; V gene: TRBV3-1
CDR3 protein: CSPGFGNTEAFF; CDR3 DNA: TGCAGTCCGGGCTTCGGGAACACTGAAGCTTTCTTT; J gene: TRBJ1-1; CDR3 length: 12; clone size: .; D gene: .; V gene: TRBV20-1
CDR3 protein: CASSQDVHSSYNEQFF; CDR3 DNA: TGTGCCAGCAGCCAAGACGTTCATAGCTCCTACAATGAGCAGTTCTTC; J gene: TRBJ2-1; CDR3 length: 16; clone size: many; D gene: .; V gene: TRBV4-2
CDR3 protein: CASSFPGADTQYF; CDR3 DNA: TGTGCCAGCAGCTTCCCCGGCGCAGATACGCAGTATTTT; J gene: TRBJ2-3; CDR3 length: 13; clone size: many; D gene: .; V gene: TRBV7-3
CDR3 protein: CATSRPGGGNEQFF; CDR3 DNA: TGTGCCACCAGCAGACCGGGGGGCGGTAATGAGCAGTTCTTC; J gene: TRBJ2-1; CDR3 length: 14; clone size: few; D gene: .; V gene: TRBV15
CDR3 protein: CASRLDRNYYGYTF; CDR3 DNA: TGTGCCAGCAGGTTGGACAGGAACTACTATGGCTACACCTTC; J gene: TRBJ1-2; CDR3 length: 14; clone size: few; D gene: TRBD1; V gene: TRBV6-5
CDR3 protein: CASSLVVVSYNEQFF; CDR3 DNA: TGTGCCAGCAGCTTAGTGGTCGTCTCTTACAATGAGCAGTTCTTC; J gene: TRBJ2-1; CDR3 length: 15; clone size: few; D gene: .; V gene: TRBV7-2
CDR3 protein: CASSMPTGYNEQYF; CDR3 DNA: TGCGCCAGCAGCATGCCGACAGGGTACAACGAGCAGTACTTC; J gene: TRBJ2-7; CDR3 length: 14; clone size: .; D gene: TRBD1; V gene: TRBV5-1
CDR3 protein: CASSTRADEQFF; CDR3 DNA: TGTGCCAGCAGTACGAGGGCGGATGAGCAGTTCTTC; J gene: TRBJ2-1; CDR3 length: 12; clone size: .; D gene: .; V gene: TRBV6-2/TRBV6-3
CDR3 protein: CSGGRQSYGYTF; CDR3 DNA: TGCAGTGGAGGCAGGCAAAGCTATGGCTACACCTTC; J gene: TRBJ1-2; CDR3 length: 12; clone size: few; D gene: .; V gene: TRBV20-1
CDR3 protein: CSGRDRVKSHF; CDR3 DNA: TGCAGCGGGAGGGACAGGGTAAAAAGCCACTTC; J gene: TRBJ2-5; CDR3 length: 11; clone size: few; D gene: TRBD1; V gene: TRBV29-1
CDR3 protein: CASSVIAGGDTQYF; CDR3 DNA: TGCGCCAGCAGCGTCATAGCGGGGGGAGATACGCAGTATTTT; J gene: TRBJ2-3; CDR3 length: 14; clone size: once; D gene: TRBD2; V gene: TRBV5-1
CDR3 protein: CASSPGYLAALHF; CDR3 DNA: TGTGCCAGCTCACCTGGGTATTTAGCGGCCCTCCACTTT; J gene: TRBJ1-6; CDR3 length: 13; clone size: .; D gene: .; V gene: TRBV18
CDR3 protein: CASSLSISQNTQYF; CDR3 DNA: TGTGCCAGCAGCTTGTCTATCTCCCAAAATACGCAGTATTTT; J gene: TRBJ2-3; CDR3 length: 14; clone size: few; D gene: .; V gene: TRBV5-5
CDR3 protein: CASSGQGRNQPQHF; CDR3 DNA: TGTGCCAGCAGTGGACAGGGTAGGAATCAGCCCCAGCATTTT; J gene: TRBJ1-5; CDR3 length: 14; clone size: few; D gene: TRBD1; V gene: TRBV6-6